Presented here are 15 T cell receptor beta chains from one specimen sequenced in a study of regulatory T cells in long-lasting Graves disease. The time point is: newly diagnosed GD, antithyroid drugs for less than 3 months. Isolated PBMC RNA provided the starting material for the TCR library. Construction of the TCR beta libraries employed iRepertoire HTBI primers in conjunction with Arm-PCR of CDR3 regions. Each CDR3 protein is one row after TCRdb ran MiXCR on the multiplex PCR reads. The sample contains fewer than 350,000 distinct CDR3 sequences, 18% of which appear only once. Sample: peripheral blood mononuclear cells (PBMCs), taken at new diagnosis, from a patient treated with antithyroid drugs. The receptor source for this set is a female donor with Graves disease.

This clonotype was counted at least ten times. The rearrangement links TRBV3-1 to TRBJ2-7; 11 bases align to TRBD2. The V gene's germline CDR1 is LGHDT and CDR2 YNNKEL (reference sequence). With 4 bases clipped from V and 4 bases from J, the junction kept 6 bases outside the gene matches. CDR3 length: 15 amino acids. CDR3 in DNA: TGTGCCAGCAGCCGCGGGACTAGCGGAGATTACGAGCAGTACTTC. Its translation is CASSRGTSGDYEQYF.

The rearrangement links TRBV20-1 to TRBJ2-5; 9 bases line up with TRBD2. This CDR3 is 15 amino acids long. The germline V gene encodes CDR1 DFQATT and CDR2 SNEGSKA (reference sequence). V lost 5 bases to trimming and J lost 10 bases; unmatched junction nucleotides: 17. The CDR3 bases are TGCAGTGCTGAACGTAGCGGGAGAAACCAAGACAGCCAGTACTTC. Its protein is CSAERSGRNQDSQYF.

About this clonotype itself: This may arise from a read error, as a much more abundant clone is one base away. Since the CDR3 does not end with the conserved phenylalanine or tryptophan, this likely comes from a read error. The limits of the CDR3 on the DNA are not certain, so only TCRdb's listed CDR3 is given. The chain combines TRBV28 with TRBJ2-1; TRBD2 is taken as the D call from the table, unchecked against the DNA. The length of the CDR3 is 12 amino acids, counting both ends. Germline V CDR1 and CDR2: MDHEN, SYDVKM. Here the CDR3 reads CASSFSGLDLFS.

The table lists this clonotype with many counts. The chain joins TRBV7-9 to TRBJ2-5; D is perhaps TRBD2 (5 bases). V gave up 5 bases and J gave up 4 bases, with 11 bases separating them. There are 13 residues in the CDR3. The germline gives CDR1 SEHNR, CDR2 FQNEAQ (reference sequence). The CDR3 DNA reads as TGTGCCAGCAGCAGAGGGCAAGGAGAGACCCAGTACTTC. It is translated as CASSRGQGETQYF.

This clonotype occurred many times. V is TRBV7-2 and J is TRBJ2-7; TRBD2 matches 14 bases. The CDR3 has 17 residues. Trimming cost V 5 bases and J 1 base; bases outside gene matches: 7. CDR1 is SGHTA and CDR2 is FQGNSA in the germline V gene. The CDR3 here is CASSLGTSGRTSYEQYF. Here the CDR3 DNA reads TGTGCCAGCAGCCTCGGGACTAGCGGGAGAACGTCCTACGAGCAGTACTTC.

The chain recombines TRBV24-1 with TRBJ2-7; D is unresolved. The CDR3 is made up of 14 amino acids. Germline CDR1 reads KGHDR; CDR2 reads SFDVKD. V was cut by 5 bases and J by 0 bases, with 10 bases left in between. CDR3 protein: CATSVGGSSYEQYF. The CDR3 nucleotides read TGTGCCACCAGTGTAGGCGGCTCCTCCTACGAGCAGTACTTC.

This clonotype has at least ten counts. This rearrangement joins TRBV10-3 to TRBJ1-6; 8 bases agree with TRBD1. Trimming cost V 8 bases and J 7 bases; bases outside gene matches: 10. The germline V gene encodes CDR1 ENHRY and CDR2 SYGVKD. This CDR3 region has 15 residues. The CDR3 nucleotides are TGTGCCATCGGGGGAACAGGGGGAGGAAATTCACCCCTCCACTTT. Translated: CAIGGTGGGNSPLHF.

This clonotype was recorded many times. The chain employs TRBV11-1 and TRBJ2-5, with TRBD2 identical over 9 bases. This CDR3 contains 15 residues. Germline V gene data show CDR1 as SGHAT and CDR2 as FQDESV (reference sequence). V gave up 1 base and J gave up 3 bases; unmatched junction bases: 3. CDR3 in amino acids: CASSLVVAGEETQYF. The CDR3, as DNA: TGTGCCAGCAGCTTAGTGGTAGCGGGAGAAGAGACCCAGTACTTC.

The chain is built from TRBV7-9 and TRBJ2-2; 11 nucleotides align to TRBD1. Looked up from germline, CDR1 is SEHNR and CDR2 is FQNEAQ (reference sequence). The V segment lost 4 bases and the J segment 2 bases; nucleotides outside the gene matches: 6. The CDR3 length is 17 residues. The CDR3 loop is CASSSDRGRFNTGELFF. In DNA, the CDR3 is TGTGCCAGCAGCTCGGACAGGGGGCGTTTTAACACCGGGGAGCTGTTTTTT.

A word on this clonotype: A much larger clonotype is one base distant, so this may be a read error. Lacking the conserved final phenylalanine or tryptophan, this CDR3 likely reflects a read error. The chain carries TRBV5-1 and TRBJ1-1, with D uncertain. V lost 0 bases, J lost 5 bases, and 5 bases lay in between. From germline, CDR1 is SGHRS and CDR2 YFSETQ. CDR3 length: 12 residues. The CDR3 DNA is TGCGCCAGCAGCTTGGGGCAGACTGAAGCTTTCGTT. This gives the protein CASSLGQTEAFV.

This clonotype was counted many times. The chain employs TRBV25-1 and TRBJ2-7; no clear D. V lost 3 bases, J lost 4 bases, and 7 bases lay in between. This CDR3 has 12 amino acids. CDR1 and CDR2 (germline): MGHDK, SYGVNS. The CDR3, as DNA: TGTGCCAGCAGTGATCTAGGGTACGAGCAGTACTTC. Protein product: CASSDLGYEQYF.

The V and J genes are TRBV7-3 and TRBJ2-3; 7 bases agree with TRBD2. J lost 2 bases, V lost 5 bases, and 7 bases had no gene match. This CDR3 has 15 residues. Germline CDR1 is SGHTA and CDR2 is FQGTGA. CDR3 sequence reads: CASSLRAGLTDTQYF. CDR3 nucleotides: TGTGCCAGCAGCCTGAGAGCGGGGCTCACAGATACGCAGTATTTT.

This clonotype was found a few times. The CDR3 reads CASTPRSGSVKDTQYF. The CDR3 bases are TGTGCCAGTACCCCACGTAGCGGGAGTGTTAAAGATACGCAGTATTTT. The chain uses TRBV19 and TRBJ2-3; 9 bases match TRBD2. Germline lookup yields CDR1 LNHDA and CDR2 SQIVND (reference sequence). This CDR3 is built from 16 residues. V lost 7 bases to trimming and J lost 5 bases; unmatched junction nucleotides: 13.

Remarks on this clonotype: The junction does not match germline at one end; this may be a read error. The V gene is TRBV5-6, the J gene TRBJ2-7, with unresolved D. This CDR3 comprises 12 residues. Germline V gene sequence: CDR1 SGHDT, CDR2 YYEEEE. DNA for the CDR3: TGTGCCAGCAGCCGACCCCCTAACGAGCACTACTTC. It codes for CASSRPPNEHYF.

Many counts were recorded for this clonotype. V is TRBV11-3 and J is TRBJ2-1, with 9 bases that match TRBD2. The CDR3 covers 17 residues. CDR1 and CDR2 from the germline V gene are SGHNT and YENEEA. After removal of 0 bases from V and 12 bases from J, the junction contained 15 bases not matched to a gene. The CDR3 spells CASSLDSRGSGSIRQFF. For the CDR3, the DNA is TGTGCCAGCAGCTTAGATAGCCGGGGTAGCGGGAGTATAAGGCAGTTCTTC.